These 20 T cell receptor beta chains came from one sample sequenced in a study of blood T cell repertoires in COVID-19. Libraries were prepared by immunoSEQ multiplex PCR; TCRdb keeps only in-frame clonotypes and omits some of them. The table lists 100,000 to 120,000 clones, over 75% of them singletons. Sequencing was done on a sample of peripheral blood. The receptors stem from a woman aged 70-85 years with acute or convalescent COVID-19.

As concerns this clone: The CDR3 carries no conserved terminal phenylalanine or tryptophan, so it likely arises from a read error. The chain has TRBV18 and TRBJ1-1, with TRBD1 matching 7 bases. Germline assignment: CDR1 KGHSH and CDR2 LQKENI. CDR3 length equals 16 residues. In nucleotides, the CDR3 is TGCGCCAGCTCACCCGTTCTGGGGCAGGGGGTCACTGAAGCTTTCCTT. Protein product: CASSPVLGQGVTEAFL.

This clone was counted a few times. This rearrangement joins TRBV16 to TRBJ1-1, with 8 bases that match TRBD1. V lost 1 base and J lost 5; bases outside the gene matches: 6. Germline CDR1 and CDR2: KGHSY and FQNENV. This CDR3 has 15 amino acids. The DNA of the CDR3 is TGTGCCAGCAGCCAATTAAGGACAGGGAGAACTGAAGCTTTCTTT. Translated, it gives CASSQLRTGRTEAFF.

The chain joins TRBV11-2 to TRBJ2-7, with 8 bases that match TRBD1. The V gene's germline CDR1 is SGHAT and CDR2 FQNNGV. V lost 5 bases, J lost 3 bases, and 9 bases stayed unmatched. The CDR3 runs to 15 residues. CDR3 in DNA: TGTGCCAGCAGCACAGGACAGGGCAACATCTACGAGCAGTACTTC. Protein: CASSTGQGNIYEQYF. Full variable domain (outside the CDR3, taken from reference TRBV11-2 and TRBJ2-7): EAGVAQSPRYKIIEKRQSVAFWCNPISGHATLYWYQQILGQGPKLLIQFQNNGVVDDSQLPKDRFSAERLKGVDSTLKIQPAKLEDSAVYLCASSTGQGNIYEQYFGPGTRLTVT.

The V call is TRBV18, the J call TRBJ1-6; 7 bases are a match to TRBD1. The germline V gene encodes CDR1 KGHSH and CDR2 LQKENI. This CDR3 comprises 15 residues. V lost 4 bases to trimming and J lost 3 bases; unmatched junction nucleotides: 3. CDR3 sequence reads: CASSRGTDYNSPLHF. The CDR3, as DNA: TGTGCCAGCTCACGAGGGACAGACTATAATTCACCCCTCCACTTT.

The CDR3 DNA is TGTGCCAGCAGCTTAATGCCCGTTCGGGGCTACACCTTC. Translation gives CASSLMPVRGYTF. The chain combines TRBV7-9 with TRBJ1-2; no reliable D call. Germline loops: CDR1 SEHNR, CDR2 FQNEAQ (reference sequence). This CDR3 region has 13 residues. Trimming removed 2 bases from V and 8 bases from J, with 12 bases in between.

The chain couples TRBV7-9 to TRBJ1-3; D is unclear. The CDR3 sequence is 18 residues long. Germline V CDR1 and CDR2: SEHNR, FQNEAQ (reference sequence). Between the trimmed V and J ends, which lost 5 bases and 1 base, there was a span of 21 bases. CDR3 in amino acids: CASSRIFSGFPSGNTIYF. DNA of the CDR3: TGTGCCAGCAGCAGAATCTTCTCAGGATTCCCGTCTGGAAACACCATATATTTT.

This sequence joins TRBV9 and TRBJ2-7; D possibly corresponds to TRBD2 (6 bases). Trimming removed 5 bases from V and 0 bases from J, with 15 bases in between. Germline lookup yields CDR1 SGDLS and CDR2 YYNGEE. The CDR3 has 15 amino acids. DNA of the CDR3: TGTGCCAGCAGTCTATGGGGGGACGACTCCTACGAGCAGTACTTC. It codes for CASSLWGDDSYEQYF.

The V and J genes are TRBV5-1 and TRBJ1-4; 9 nucleotides line up with TRBD1. J gave up 3 bases and V 4 bases, and 4 bases lay outside the gene matches. The CDR3 extends over 15 amino acids. CDR1 and CDR2 (germline): SGHRS, YFSETQ. DNA of the CDR3: TGCGCCAGCAGCCAACAGGGGGCCGCTAATGAAAAACTGTTTTTT. Its translation: CASSQQGAANEKLFF.

The chain links TRBV6-1 to TRBJ2-3; 14 nucleotides align to TRBD2. Germline values: CDR1 MNHNS, CDR2 SASEGT. V trimming: 2 bases; J trimming: 1 base; junction bases outside the gene matches: 8. The CDR3 extends over 19 amino acids. The chain's CDR3 is CASSEKRRGLAGGTDTQYF. Here the CDR3 DNA reads TGTGCCAGCAGTGAAAAAAGAAGGGGACTAGCGGGGGGCACAGATACGCAGTATTTT.

CDR3 in DNA: TGTGCCAGCAGTTCCGAGGACAGGGGGCAGGATACGCAGTATTTT. It yields the protein CASSSEDRGQDTQYF. The V and J genes are TRBV6-6 and TRBJ2-3; the match to TRBD1 covers 11 bases. The V and J ends lost 4 bases and 6 bases, in that order; junction bases with no gene match: 6. The CDR3 loop spans 15 amino acids. From germline, CDR1 is MNHNY and CDR2 SVGAGI (reference sequence).

This clone was seen just once. This chain links TRBV6-5 with TRBJ2-3; a possible D gene is TRBD2 (5 bases). The CDR3 extends over 15 amino acids. Trimming left V 9 bases short and J 1 base short, with 17 bases between. CDR1 is MNHEY, CDR2 SVGAGI, per germline. In DNA, the CDR3 is TGTGCCAGTGGGAGTATTGAACGGGGCACAGATACGCAGTATTTT. Protein sequence: CASGSIERGTDTQYF.

The CDR3 reads CASSAALWGTPLLTDTQYF. CDR3 nucleotide sequence: TGTGCCAGCAGCGCTGCTCTTTGGGGGACACCACTCCTCACAGATACGCAGTATTTT. The V and J genes are TRBV7-2 and TRBJ2-3, with a weak D call TRBD1 (6 bases). The germline V gene encodes CDR1 SGHTA and CDR2 FQGNSA. Deletions cut 5 bases from V and 2 bases from J, with 26 bases between. CDR3 length: 19 residues.

There are a few counts of this clone. V usage is TRBV11-2 and J usage is TRBJ1-6; 9 bases agree with TRBD1. The J segment lost 5 bases and the V segment lost 1 base, leaving 12 bases of the junction unmatched. CDR1 is SGHAT and CDR2 is FQNNGV in the germline V gene. The length of the CDR3 is 19 residues. CDR3 sequence (DNA): TGTGCCAGCAGCTTAGGTAGAACGGGACAGGGAGTGGATAATTCACCCCTCCACTTT. Residues: CASSLGRTGQGVDNSPLHF. The variable domain in full, with the rest retrieved from reference TRBV11-2 and TRBJ1-6, is EAGVAQSPRYKIIEKRQSVAFWCNPISGHATLYWYQQILGQGPKLLIQFQNNGVVDDSQLPKDRFSAERLKGVDSTLKIQPAKLEDSAVYLCASSLGRTGQGVDNSPLHFGNGTRLTVT.

The table lists this clone with a few counts. The chain is built from TRBV4-1 and TRBJ1-2, with 8 bases identical to TRBD1. This CDR3 has 15 residues. Trimming removed 4 bases from V and 4 bases from J; junction bases left unmatched: 8. CDR1 and CDR2 from the germline V gene are MGHRA and YSYEKL. The CDR3 DNA is TGCGCCAGCAGCCGCCCCACAGGGGGTGGCTATGGCTACACCTTC. Translation: CASSRPTGGGYGYTF.

The chain joins TRBV6-1 to TRBJ1-1; no reliable D call. Trimming took off 6 bases at V and 1 base at J, with 9 bases between the two ends. CDR1 MNHNS and CDR2 SASEGT come from the germline V gene. The CDR3 is 13 amino acids. The CDR3, as DNA: TGTGCCAGCAGGGCCACAGCGAACACTGAAGCTTTCTTT. This encodes CASRATANTEAFF.

The V and J genes are TRBV27 and TRBJ1-3; D ambiguous. The germline gives CDR1 MNHEY, CDR2 SMNVEV (reference sequence). With 6 bases removed from V and 0 bases from J, the gap between germline ends came to 15 bases. There are 16 residues in the CDR3. The CDR3 here is CASRIFDFTSGNTIYF. CDR3 in DNA: TGTGCCAGCAGGATCTTCGACTTCACCTCTGGAAACACCATATATTTT.

The chain has TRBV28 and TRBJ1-3, with D maybe TRBD1 (6 bases). The V gene lost 3 bases and the J gene lost 8 bases, with 14 bases spanning the gap. Germline values: CDR1 MDHEN, CDR2 SYDVKM. The CDR3 totals 14 residues. The CDR3 nucleotides read TGTGCCAGCAGTTTGTATAGAGGGGGGGACACCATATATTTT. Translated: CASSLYRGGDTIYF. The full variable domain, rest sourced from reference TRBV28 and TRBJ1-3, is DVKVTQSSRYLVKRTGEKVFLECVQDMDHENMFWYRQDPGLGLRLIYFSYDVKMKEKGDIPEGYSVSREKKERFSLILESASTNQTSMYLCASSLYRGGDTIYFGEGSWLTVV.

The chain combines TRBV18 with TRBJ1-1; TRBD1 matches at 7 bases. V lost 5 bases and J lost 0; bases outside the gene matches: 9. The CDR3 runs 16 residues. Germline CDR1 reads KGHSH; CDR2 reads LQKENI. The CDR3 DNA sequence: TGTGCCAGCTCATCAAGCAGGGGGACTTTGAACACTGAAGCTTTCTTT. As protein: CASSSSRGTLNTEAFF.

The V call is TRBV7-2, the J call TRBJ2-1, with 12 bases matching TRBD2. Germline CDR1 SGHTA, CDR2 FQGNSA. This CDR3 is built from 18 residues. The ends lost 1 base at V and 4 bases at J; junction bases unmatched: 8. CDR3 residues: CASSLGPSGRVNYNEQFF. CDR3 bases: TGTGCCAGCAGCTTAGGACCTAGCGGGAGGGTAAATTACAATGAGCAGTTCTTC.

The chain links TRBV6-4 to TRBJ2-2; perhaps TRBD2 as D (6 bases). The ends were cut back, 6 bases at V and 5 bases at J, with 16 bases in the middle. This CDR3 spans 15 amino acids. The germline CDR1 and CDR2 sequences are MRHNA and SNTAGT. The CDR3 DNA follows: TGTGCCAGCAGACAGGATGGGGGGACTACCGGGGAGCTGTTTTTT. The encoded protein is CASRQDGGTTGELFF.